Listed below are T cell receptor beta chains from one sample, sequenced in a study of T cell responses to AZD1222 COVID-19 vaccine. Profiled with immunoSEQ multiplex PCR; TCRdb holds only in-frame clones, not every one. The sample comprises over 140,000 clones, 80% to 95% of which are singletons, and approximately 5.4% rests with the top ten. Material: peripheral blood, obtained on day 0 of AZD1222 vaccination. These receptors all come from an adult in good health. The CDR3 runs from the conserved cysteine through the conserved F or W. A D gene is named only where the DNA matches it firmly. Clone size appears in some rows only: once, few, many, or a class for an expanded clone.

CDR3 length,V gene,J gene,D gene,clone size,CDR3 DNA,CDR3 protein
17,TRBV28,TRBJ1-2,NA,few,TGTGCCAGCAGTCCACTATTAGCAGGTCTCCTGAACTATGGCTACACCTTC,CASSPLLAGLLNYGYTF
15,TRBV13,TRBJ1-1,NA,NA,TGTGCCAGCAGCCCAGAAGGGACCCTCAGCACTGAAGCTTTCTTT,CASSPEGTLSTEAFF
15,TRBV7-9,TRBJ2-3,NA,NA,TGTGCCAGCAGCTTGGTCGGCAGAAGCACAGATACGCAGTATTTT,CASSLVGRSTDTQYF
15,TRBV6-5,TRBJ2-7,NA,NA,TGTGCCAGCAGCCTCTCAGAAACTCCCTCCTACGAGCAGTACTTC,CASSLSETPSYEQYF
10,TRBV28,TRBJ2-7,NA,NA,TGTGCCAGCAGTTTACACGAGCAGTACTTC,CASSLHEQYF
16,TRBV6-5,TRBJ2-1,NA,NA,TGTGCCAGCAGTTACCTTGGGTCAGCGACCTACAATGAGCAGTTCTTC,CASSYLGSATYNEQFF
13,TRBV12-3/TRBV12-4,TRBJ1-3,NA,NA,TGTGCCAGTCCAGTGAGCTCTGGAAACACCATATATTTT,CASPVSSGNTIYF
15,TRBV7-9,TRBJ1-5,NA,NA,TGTGCCAGCAGCCGTGAAACAGATAGCAATCAGCCCCAGCATTTT,CASSRETDSNQPQHF
12,TRBV28,TRBJ2-3,NA,NA,TGTGCCAGCAGTTTCACCACAGATACGCAGTATTTT,CASSFTTDTQYF
16,TRBV28,TRBJ2-5,NA,once,TGTGCCAGCACCATGGGGGCGGGAGCGGGGCAAGAGACCCAGTACTTC,CASTMGAGAGQETQYF
15,TRBV24-1,TRBJ2-5,TRBD1,NA,TGTGCCACCAGTGATTCGGGACAGGAGGTGGAGACCCAGTACTTC,CATSDSGQEVETQYF
10,TRBV7-9,TRBJ1-1,NA,few,TGTGCCAGCAGCCTAGGACAAGCTTTCTTT,CASSLGQAFF
12,TRBV4-1,TRBJ2-7,NA,NA,TGCGCCAGCAGCCAAGATGGAGCCGAGCAGTACTTC,CASSQDGAEQYF
16,TRBV24-1,TRBJ2-3,NA,few,TGTGCCACCAGTGATTCCCTGGGGGCAAGCACAGATACGCAGTATTTT,CATSDSLGASTDTQYF
17,TRBV4-1,TRBJ1-1,NA,NA,TGCGCCAGCAGCCATCCTAGACAGGCCAACCTGAACACTGAAGCTTTCTTT,CASSHPRQANLNTEAFF
16,TRBV27,TRBJ1-4,NA,NA,TGTGCCAGCAGTCTCAAACCCGGCTGGCCTAATGAAAAACTGTTTTTT,CASSLKPGWPNEKLFF
14,TRBV27,TRBJ1-6,NA,NA,TGTGCCAGCAGTTGGGGACTTTATAATTCACCCCTCCACTTT,CASSWGLYNSPLHF
15,TRBV28,TRBJ1-1,NA,NA,TGTGCCAGCAGCCCCCCGGGGGGGCGTTACACTGAAGCTTTCTTT,CASSPPGGRYTEAFF
13,TRBV7-9,TRBJ1-5,TRBD1,NA,TGTGCCATCAACAGGGGCGGAGATCAGCCCCAGCATTTT,CAINRGGDQPQHF
17,TRBV3-1/TRBV3-2,TRBJ1-6,TRBD1,NA,TGTGCCAGCAGCCTTCTCAGGGACAGCTCCTATAATTCACCCCTCCACTTT,CASSLLRDSSYNSPLHF
14,TRBV19,TRBJ2-1,NA,NA,TGTGCCAGTAGTATACTTAACAGTCACAATGAGCAGTTCTTC,CASSILNSHNEQFF
14,TRBV27,TRBJ1-2,TRBD1,NA,TGTGCCAGCAGCCAGCCGGGACAGGGTTATGGCTACACCTTC,CASSQPGQGYGYTF
17,TRBV4-2,TRBJ1-5,NA,NA,TGTGCCAGCAGCCAGACCATGACCGCGTATAGCAATCAGCCCCAGCATTTT,CASSQTMTAYSNQPQHF
16,TRBV2,TRBJ2-5,NA,NA,TGTGCCAGCAGTAACCCCGGGACACCTACCGAAGAGACCCAGTACTTC,CASSNPGTPTEETQYF
15,TRBV19,TRBJ1-2,TRBD1,once,TGTGCCAGTGTCGTACAACAGGGGATAAACTATGGCTACACCTTC,CASVVQQGINYGYTF
14,TRBV2,TRBJ1-2,TRBD1,NA,TGTGCCAGCAGGGAAGACAGGGGGGGAGATGGCTACACCTTC,CASREDRGGDGYTF
15,TRBV10-3,TRBJ2-7,NA,NA,TGTGCCATCAGTGAGTCGAGGGCAGGCTCCTACGAGCAGTACTTC,CAISESRAGSYEQYF
16,TRBV28,TRBJ2-3,TRBD2,NA,TGTGCCAGCAGACGCGGACTAGCGGGACTTCTAGATACGCAGTATTTT,CASRRGLAGLLDTQYF
13,TRBV7-2,TRBJ1-5,NA,NA,TGTGCCAGCAGCTTTGAGGTGACTCAGCCCCAGCATTTT,CASSFEVTQPQHF
15,TRBV7-9,TRBJ2-2,NA,NA,TGTGCCAGCAGCTTAATTGGTTCGAACACCGGGGAGCTGTTTTTT,CASSLIGSNTGELFF